What follows are 24 T cell receptor beta chains derived from one specimen sequenced in a study of blood T cells in healthy people across ages. A sample-barcoded 5' primer and a J-beta primer mix were used in a second PCR of about 7 to 11 cycles. TCRdb processed the 5' RACE reads anew with MiXCR; each CDR3 protein has one entry. The sample lists 1.5 million to 1.8 million distinct CDR3 sequences; about 42% were seen once. Sequenced material: blood. The receptors originated from a woman under 30 in good health.

Only a few counts were recorded for this clonotype. The chain links TRBV20-1 to TRBJ2-7; a weak D match, TRBD1 (6 bases). Germline V gives CDR1 DFQATT, CDR2 SNEGSKA (reference sequence). V lost 5 bases, J lost 0 bases, and 14 bases lay in between. This CDR3 spans 14 amino acids. CDR3 nucleotides: TGCAGTGCTGTAAGGACAGCAAGCTCCTACGAGCAGTACTTC. It is translated as CSAVRTASSYEQYF.

This rearrangement joins TRBV4-2 to TRBJ2-1; D gene ambiguous. V lost 4 bases to trimming and J lost 2 bases, with 9 bases between them. Per germline, CDR1 LGHNA and CDR2 YNFKEQ. The CDR3 runs 14 residues. CDR3 coding DNA: TGTGCCAGCAGCCCGATGGTGACCTACAATGAGCAGTTCTTC. This sequence encodes CASSPMVTYNEQFF.

This clonotype was seen only a few times. This chain connects TRBV5-6 to TRBJ1-4, with D uncertain. Trimming took off 0 bases at V and 8 bases at J, with 11 bases between the two ends. There are 14 residues in the CDR3. Germline V gives CDR1 SGHDT, CDR2 YYEEEE. DNA of the CDR3: TGTGCCAGCAGCTTGGGTGTTGGTTCGGAAAAACTGTTTTTT. Its protein product is CASSLGVGSEKLFF.

The chain links TRBV10-3 to TRBJ2-3; D possibly corresponds to TRBD2 (5 bases). The CDR3 length is 13 residues. Between the trimmed V and J ends, which lost 7 bases and 1 base, there was a span of 9 bases. CDR1 is ENHRY and CDR2 is SYGVKD in the germline V gene. CDR3 in amino acids: CAIKRRGTDTQYF. Written as DNA, the CDR3 is TGTGCCATCAAGAGGCGGGGCACAGATACGCAGTATTTT.

The chain links TRBV27 to TRBJ2-7; 7 positions match TRBD2. With 6 bases clipped from V and 7 bases from J, the junction kept 15 bases outside the gene matches. Germline values: CDR1 MNHEY, CDR2 SMNVEV (reference sequence). The CDR3 runs 15 residues. CDR3 region: CASSTGLSVGGEQYF. The CDR3 nucleotides read TGTGCCAGCAGCACGGGACTTTCTGTGGGGGGGGAGCAGTACTTC.

The CDR3: CASSDGTGGTRWPNEKLFF. In DNA form, the CDR3 reads TGCGCCAGCAGCGACGGGACAGGGGGAACTCGATGGCCTAATGAAAAACTGTTTTTT. The rearrangement links TRBV4-3 to TRBJ1-4; 11 positions match TRBD1. The junction had 14 bases not matched to a gene; V was cut back by 5 bases and J by 3 bases. Germline values: CDR1 LGHNA, CDR2 YSLEER. The CDR3 loop spans 19 amino acids.

This clonotype occurred a few times. A junction boundary mismatches the germline segment, possibly from a read error. The V call is TRBV2, the J call TRBJ2-4; D uncertain. In germline, CDR1 is SNHLY, CDR2 FYNNEI. The CDR3 extends over 14 amino acids. Here the CDR3 reads CTSSEELAKNIQYF. As DNA, the CDR3 is TGTACCAGCAGTGAGGAGCTAGCCAAAAACATTCAGTACTTC.

CDR3 DNA sequence: TGTGCCAGCAGGTCGACGGAACGGGGTGAAAAACTGTTTTTT. This gives the protein CASRSTERGEKLFF. V is TRBV6-1 and J is TRBJ1-4; D is uncertain. Germline loops: CDR1 MNHNS, CDR2 SASEGT. CDR3 size: 14 residues. V shed 6 bases and J shed 7 bases, with 15 bases lying between them.

The chain links TRBV10-3 to TRBJ2-1; D is unclear. The length of the CDR3 is 14 residues. Germline CDR1 ENHRY, CDR2 SYGVKD. The V gene lost 4 bases and the J gene lost 5 bases, with 12 bases spanning the gap. The CDR3 nucleotides read TGTGCCATCAGTGCGGCAGAAAGTAACAATGAGCAGTTCTTC. It is translated as CAISAAESNNEQFF.

At least ten counts were recorded for this clonotype. The chain couples TRBV12-3 or TRBV12-4 to TRBJ2-3, with D maybe TRBD2 (6 bases). Trimming left V 4 bases short and J 1 base short, with 6 bases between. The CDR3 length is 13 residues. Here the CDR3 reads CASSSSGTDTQYF. The CDR3, as DNA: TGTGCCAGCAGTTCTAGCGGCACAGATACGCAGTATTTT.

This sequence joins TRBV20-1 and TRBJ1-2, with 7 bases lining up with TRBD1. The V segment lost 6 bases and the J segment 1 base; nucleotides outside the gene matches: 8. This CDR3 is 14 amino acids long. CDR1 DFQATT and CDR2 SNEGSKA come from the germline V gene (reference sequence). DNA for the CDR3: TGCAGTGCACCTAAGGGGGACAGTAACTATGGCTACACCTTC. This codes for CSAPKGDSNYGYTF.

A word on this clonotype: This could be a read error, since a much larger clone is one nucleotide away. The rearrangement joins TRBV7-9 to TRBJ1-4, with unresolved D. V shed 1 base and J shed 3 bases, with 3 bases lying between them. Germline V lookup: CDR1 SEHNR, CDR2 FQNEAQ (reference sequence). The CDR3 totals 13 residues. The CDR3 DNA is TGTGCCAGCAGCTTAGTCCCTAATGAAAAACTGTTTTTT. It codes for CASSLVPNEKLFF.

This chain joins TRBV6-2 or TRBV6-3 and TRBJ1-2; TRBD1 agrees at 9 bases. Germline V gene sequence: CDR1 MNHEY, CDR2 SVGEGT. Trimming removed 0 bases from V and 7 bases from J; junction bases left unmatched: 9. This CDR3 region has 16 residues. The CDR3 DNA reads TGTGCCAGCAGTTACTCAACAGGGGGCGCGGTACGTGGCTACACCTTC. This codes for CASSYSTGGAVRGYTF.

The chain carries TRBV12-3 or TRBV12-4 and TRBJ2-3, with D unclear. V lost 7 bases, J lost 2 bases, and 16 bases lay in between. This CDR3 is 15 amino acids long. The CDR3 sequence: CASTPRRTVTDTQYF. Here the CDR3 DNA reads TGTGCCAGCACCCCGCGACGTACCGTCACAGATACGCAGTATTTT.

The chain couples TRBV4-2 to TRBJ1-3; D remains ambiguous. CDR3 length equals 17 residues. CDR1 and CDR2 from the germline V gene are LGHNA and YNFKEQ. The V gene lost 2 bases and the J gene lost 0 bases, with 14 bases spanning the gap. CDR3 in DNA: TGTGCCAGCAGCCAAACTTGTGTACACCGCTCTGGAAACACCATATATTTT. As protein: CASSQTCVHRSGNTIYF.

The chain joins TRBV7-9 to TRBJ1-1; D ambiguous. V lost 1 base and J 4 bases, leaving 10 bases between the germline ends. This CDR3 contains 14 residues. The germline V gene has CDR1 SEHNR and CDR2 FQNEAQ (reference sequence). In DNA, the CDR3 is TGTGCCAGCAGCTTAGTGGACGATGGCACTGAAGCTTTCTTT. Its translation is CASSLVDDGTEAFF.

This clonotype was counted many times. The rearrangement links TRBV28 to TRBJ2-1; a possible D gene is TRBD2 (6 bases). V gave up 9 bases and J gave up 6 bases, with 21 bases separating them. The CDR3 spans 15 residues. Germline CDR1 and CDR2: MDHEN and SYDVKM. The CDR3 DNA is TGTGCCAGTCTCCCCCTGGCGGGAAGGCGCAATGAGCAGTTCTTC. This codes for CASLPLAGRRNEQFF.

The chain uses TRBV25-1 and TRBJ1-1; the D is unclear. The germline CDR1 and CDR2 sequences are MGHDK and SYGVNS. Trimming took 4 bases from V and 9 from J, leaving 9 bases between them. There are 11 residues in the CDR3. This CDR3 reads CASSGRVQAFF. CDR3 nucleotide sequence: TGTGCCAGCAGTGGCCGTGTTCAAGCTTTCTTT. The full variable domain, with the rest looked up from reference TRBV25-1 and TRBJ1-1, is EADIYQTPRYLVIGTGKKITLECSQTMGHDKMYWYQQDPGMELHLIHYSYGVNSTEKGDLSSESTVSRIRTEHFPLTLESARPSHTSQYLCASSGRVQAFFGQGTRLTVV.

There are a few counts of this clonotype. J is TRBJ2-1 and V is TRBV4-2; the D gene could be TRBD1 or TRBD2 (6 bases each). From germline, CDR1 is LGHNA and CDR2 YNFKEQ. The CDR3 runs 17 residues. The ends were cut back, 0 bases at V and 1 base at J, with 13 bases in the middle. This CDR3 reads CASSQEGGSASYNEQFF. The CDR3 coding sequence is TGTGCCAGCAGCCAAGAAGGGGGGAGTGCATCCTACAATGAGCAGTTCTTC.

This clonotype has only a few counts. The V call is TRBV21-1, the J call TRBJ2-3; TRBD2 is taken as the D call from the table, unchecked against the DNA. TRBV21-1 is a pseudogene locus. This CDR3 is built from 16 residues. The CDR3 sequence is CASTILRAGRTDTQYF. In nucleotides, the CDR3 is TGTGCCAGCACCATCCTGAGAGCGGGACGGACAGATACGCAGTATTTT.

Of note for this clonotype: A read error may account for a junction end that differs from germline. The V gene is TRBV6-5, the J gene TRBJ2-3; D is uncertain. The germline V gene encodes CDR1 MNHEY and CDR2 SVGAGI. CDR3 length: 13 residues. The CDR3 protein is CASSFMAADTLYF. The CDR3 DNA is TGTGCCAGCAGTTTTATGGCCGCAGATACGCTGTATTTT.

Points on this clonotype: The junction shows a germline mismatch at one end, possibly a read error. The V and J genes are TRBV3-1 and TRBJ1-2; weak D call: TRBD1 (5 bases). The CDR3 is 14 residues long. Per germline, CDR1 LGHDT and CDR2 YNNKEL (reference sequence). This CDR3 is CASSQGGGIGGYTF. CDR3 DNA: TGCGCCAGCAGCCAAGGTGGGGGGATCGGCGGCTACACCTTC.

This clonotype occurred a few times. The genes are TRBV4-2 and TRBJ2-3; 8 bases line up with TRBD2. The CDR3 is 14 residues long. Germline trimming cut 4 bases from V and 4 bases from J; bases unmatched to any gene: 4. Germline V gene lookup returns CDR1 LGHNA and CDR2 YNFKEQ. CDR3 nucleotide sequence: TGTGCCAGCAGCCCGAGGACTAGCCCAGATACGCAGTATTTT. Protein: CASSPRTSPDTQYF.

The chain is built from TRBV6-2 or TRBV6-3 and TRBJ1-1; D uncertain. Trimming removed 2 bases from V and 3 bases from J, with 10 bases in between. This CDR3 has 14 residues. CDR1 MNHEY and CDR2 SVGEGT come from the germline V gene. CDR3 DNA: TGTGCCAGCAGTTACCGACGACCCGACACTGAAGCTTTCTTT. This sequence encodes CASSYRRPDTEAFF.